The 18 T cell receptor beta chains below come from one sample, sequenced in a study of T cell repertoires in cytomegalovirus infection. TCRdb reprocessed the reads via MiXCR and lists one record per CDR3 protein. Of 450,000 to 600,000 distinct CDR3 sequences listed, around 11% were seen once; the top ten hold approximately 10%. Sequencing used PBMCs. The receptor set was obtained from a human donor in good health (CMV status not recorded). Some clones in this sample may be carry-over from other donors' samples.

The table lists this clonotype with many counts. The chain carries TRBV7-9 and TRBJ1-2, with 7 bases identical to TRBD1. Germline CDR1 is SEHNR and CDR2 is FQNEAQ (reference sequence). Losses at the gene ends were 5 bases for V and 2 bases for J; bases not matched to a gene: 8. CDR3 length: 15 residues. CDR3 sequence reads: CASSLPGGRNYGYTF. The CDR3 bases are TGTGCCAGCAGCCTCCCAGGGGGACGGAACTATGGCTACACCTTC.

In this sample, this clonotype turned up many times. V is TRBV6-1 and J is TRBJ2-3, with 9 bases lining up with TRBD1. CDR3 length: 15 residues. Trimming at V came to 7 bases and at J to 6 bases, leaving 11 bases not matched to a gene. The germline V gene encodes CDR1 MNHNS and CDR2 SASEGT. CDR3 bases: TGTGCCAGCACCCGAGGGGGACAGGGTCCCGATACGCAGTATTTT. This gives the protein CASTRGGQGPDTQYF.

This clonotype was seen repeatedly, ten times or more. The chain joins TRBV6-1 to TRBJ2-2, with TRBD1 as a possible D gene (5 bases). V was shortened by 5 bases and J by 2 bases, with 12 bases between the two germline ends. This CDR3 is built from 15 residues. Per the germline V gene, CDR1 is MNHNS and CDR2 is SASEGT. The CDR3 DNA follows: TGTGCCAGCAGTTCTAGGGGCGGTAACACCGGGGAGCTGTTTTTT. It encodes CASSSRGGNTGELFF.

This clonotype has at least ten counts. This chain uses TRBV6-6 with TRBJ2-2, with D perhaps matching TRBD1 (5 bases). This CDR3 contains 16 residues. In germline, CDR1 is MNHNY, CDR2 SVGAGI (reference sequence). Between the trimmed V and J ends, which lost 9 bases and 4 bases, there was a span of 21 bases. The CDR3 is CASGGRGIGGTGELFF. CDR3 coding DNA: TGTGCCAGTGGTGGAAGGGGAATCGGCGGCACCGGGGAGCTGTTTTTT.

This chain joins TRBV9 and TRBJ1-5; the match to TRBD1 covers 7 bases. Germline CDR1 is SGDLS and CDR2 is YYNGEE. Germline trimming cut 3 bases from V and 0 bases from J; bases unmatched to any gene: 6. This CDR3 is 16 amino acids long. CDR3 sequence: CASSEGAGGSNQPQHF. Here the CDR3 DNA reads TGTGCCAGCAGCGAAGGGGCAGGGGGTAGCAATCAGCCCCAGCATTTT.

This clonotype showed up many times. CDR3 residues: CASSVRRGGDIQYF. The CDR3, as DNA: TGTGCCAGCAGTGTGAGAAGGGGAGGTGACATTCAGTACTTC. The V and J genes are TRBV2 and TRBJ2-4, with D perhaps TRBD2 (6 bases). V dropped 4 bases and J dropped 8 bases, with 15 bases sitting between them. The CDR3 spans 14 residues. Germline loops: CDR1 SNHLY, CDR2 FYNNEI.

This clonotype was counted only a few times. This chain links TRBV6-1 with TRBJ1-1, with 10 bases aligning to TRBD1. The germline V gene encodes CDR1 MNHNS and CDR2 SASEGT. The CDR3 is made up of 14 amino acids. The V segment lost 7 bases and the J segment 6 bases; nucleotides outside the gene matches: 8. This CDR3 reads CASKPGQGLSEAFF. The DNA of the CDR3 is TGTGCCAGCAAGCCGGGACAGGGGCTTTCTGAAGCTTTCTTT.

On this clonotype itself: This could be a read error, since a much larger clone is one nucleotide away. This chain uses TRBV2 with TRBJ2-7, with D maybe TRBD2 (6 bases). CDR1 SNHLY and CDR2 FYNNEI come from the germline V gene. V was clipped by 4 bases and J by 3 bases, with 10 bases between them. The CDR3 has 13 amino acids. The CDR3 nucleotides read TGTGCCAGCAGTGCCGGGACTTTCTACGAGCAGTACTTC. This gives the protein CASSAGTFYEQYF.

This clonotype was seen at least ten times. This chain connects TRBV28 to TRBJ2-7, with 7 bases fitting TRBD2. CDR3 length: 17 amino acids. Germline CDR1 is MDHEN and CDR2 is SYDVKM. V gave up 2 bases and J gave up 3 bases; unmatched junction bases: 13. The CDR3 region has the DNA TGTGCCAGCAGTTTACTGCGGGGGACTCCAAAGGACTACGAGCAGTACTTC. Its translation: CASSLLRGTPKDYEQYF. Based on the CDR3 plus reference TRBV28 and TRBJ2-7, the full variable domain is DVKVTQSSRYLVKRTGEKVFLECVQDMDHENMFWYRQDPGLGLRLIYFSYDVKMKEKGDIPEGYSVSREKKERFSLILESASTNQTSMYLCASSLLRGTPKDYEQYFGPGTRLTVT.

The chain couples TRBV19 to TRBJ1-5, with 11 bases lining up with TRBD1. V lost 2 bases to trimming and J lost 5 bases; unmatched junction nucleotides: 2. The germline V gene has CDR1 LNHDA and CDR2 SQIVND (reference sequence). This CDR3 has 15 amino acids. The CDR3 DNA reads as TGTGCCAGTAGTATACGGGACAGGGGGGATCAGCCCCAGCATTTT. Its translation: CASSIRDRGDQPQHF.

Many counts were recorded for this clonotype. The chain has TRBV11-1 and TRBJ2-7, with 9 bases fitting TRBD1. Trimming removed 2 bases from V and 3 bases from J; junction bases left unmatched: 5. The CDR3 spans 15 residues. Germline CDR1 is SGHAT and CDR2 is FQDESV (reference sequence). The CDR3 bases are TGTGCCAGCAGCTTATGGACAGGGGCCTTCTACGAGCAGTACTTC. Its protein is CASSLWTGAFYEQYF.

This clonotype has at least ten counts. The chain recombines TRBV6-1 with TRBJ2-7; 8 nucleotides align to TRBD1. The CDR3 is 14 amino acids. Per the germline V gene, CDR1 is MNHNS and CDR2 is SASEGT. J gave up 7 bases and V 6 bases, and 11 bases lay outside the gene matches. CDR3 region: CASRHRVTGEEQYF. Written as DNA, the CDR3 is TGTGCCAGCAGACACCGAGTGACAGGGGAAGAGCAGTACTTC.

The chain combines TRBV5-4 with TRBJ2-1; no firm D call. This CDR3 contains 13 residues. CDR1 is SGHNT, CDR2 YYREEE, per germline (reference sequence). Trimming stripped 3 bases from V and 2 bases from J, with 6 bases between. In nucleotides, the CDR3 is TGTGCCAGCAGCTCCTCTACCTACAATGAGCAGTTCTTC. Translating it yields CASSSSTYNEQFF.

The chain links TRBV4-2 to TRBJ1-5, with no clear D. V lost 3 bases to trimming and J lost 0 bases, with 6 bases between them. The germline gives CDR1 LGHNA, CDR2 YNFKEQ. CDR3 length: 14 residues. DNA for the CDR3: TGTGCCAGCAGCCAGGGAAGTAGCAATCAGCCCCAGCATTTT. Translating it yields CASSQGSSNQPQHF.

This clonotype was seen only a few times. CDR3 amino acids: CASSPEQGSTYGYTF. CDR3 nucleotide sequence: TGTGCCAGCAGCCCCGAACAGGGCTCGACATATGGCTACACCTTC. V usage is TRBV3-1 and J usage is TRBJ1-2; D is possibly TRBD1 (6 bases). V dropped 4 bases and J dropped 5 bases, with 17 bases sitting between them. Germline CDR1 reads LGHDT; CDR2 reads YNNKEL (reference sequence). This CDR3 comprises 15 residues.

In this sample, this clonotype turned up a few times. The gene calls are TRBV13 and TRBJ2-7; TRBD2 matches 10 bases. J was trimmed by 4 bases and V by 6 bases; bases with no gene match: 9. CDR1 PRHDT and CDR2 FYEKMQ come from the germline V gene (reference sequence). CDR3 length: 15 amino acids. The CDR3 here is CASSSSGRAGYEQYF. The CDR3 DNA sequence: TGTGCCAGCAGTTCAAGCGGGAGGGCCGGGTACGAGCAGTACTTC.

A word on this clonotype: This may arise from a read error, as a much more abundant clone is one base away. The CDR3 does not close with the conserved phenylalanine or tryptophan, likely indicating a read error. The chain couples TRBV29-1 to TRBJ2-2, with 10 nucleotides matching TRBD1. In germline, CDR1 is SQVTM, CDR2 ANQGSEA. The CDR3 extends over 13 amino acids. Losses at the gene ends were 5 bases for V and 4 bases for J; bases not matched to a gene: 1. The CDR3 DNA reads TGCAGCGTTCGGACAGGGGGCACCGGGGAGCTGTTTTAT. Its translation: CSVRTGGTGELFY.

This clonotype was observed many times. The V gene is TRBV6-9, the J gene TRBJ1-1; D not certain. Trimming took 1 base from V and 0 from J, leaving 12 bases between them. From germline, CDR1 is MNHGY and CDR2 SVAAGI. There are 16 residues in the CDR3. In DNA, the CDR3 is TGTGCCAGCAGTTATTTGGTCCGACTGATGAACACTGAAGCTTTCTTT. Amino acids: CASSYLVRLMNTEAFF.